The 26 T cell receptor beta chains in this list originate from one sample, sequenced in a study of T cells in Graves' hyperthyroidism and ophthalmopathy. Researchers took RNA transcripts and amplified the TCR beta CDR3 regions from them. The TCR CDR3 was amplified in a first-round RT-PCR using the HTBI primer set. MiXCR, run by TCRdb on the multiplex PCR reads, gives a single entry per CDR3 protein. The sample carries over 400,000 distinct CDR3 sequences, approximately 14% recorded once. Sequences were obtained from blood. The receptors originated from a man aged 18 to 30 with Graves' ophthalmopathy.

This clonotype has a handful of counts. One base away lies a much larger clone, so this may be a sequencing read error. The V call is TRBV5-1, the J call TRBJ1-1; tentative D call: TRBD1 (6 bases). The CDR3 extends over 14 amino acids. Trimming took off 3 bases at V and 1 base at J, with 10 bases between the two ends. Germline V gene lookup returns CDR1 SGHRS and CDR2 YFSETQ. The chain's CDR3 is CASSWDKGNTEAFF. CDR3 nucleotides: TGCGCCAGCAGCTGGGACAAGGGGAACACTGAAGCTTTCTTT.

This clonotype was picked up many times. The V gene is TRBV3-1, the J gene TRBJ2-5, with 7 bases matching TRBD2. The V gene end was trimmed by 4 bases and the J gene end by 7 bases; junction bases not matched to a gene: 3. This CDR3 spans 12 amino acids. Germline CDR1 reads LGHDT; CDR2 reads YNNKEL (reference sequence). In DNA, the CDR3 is TGTGCCAGCAGCCGGGGCGGGGGGACCCAGTACTTC. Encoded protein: CASSRGGGTQYF.

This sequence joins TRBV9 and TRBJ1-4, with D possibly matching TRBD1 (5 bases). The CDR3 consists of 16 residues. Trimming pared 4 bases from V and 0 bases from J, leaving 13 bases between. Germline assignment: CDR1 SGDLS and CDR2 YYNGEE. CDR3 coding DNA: TGTGCCAGCAGCCTAGGGAGAGGGGCAACTAATGAAAAACTGTTTTTT. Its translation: CASSLGRGATNEKLFF.

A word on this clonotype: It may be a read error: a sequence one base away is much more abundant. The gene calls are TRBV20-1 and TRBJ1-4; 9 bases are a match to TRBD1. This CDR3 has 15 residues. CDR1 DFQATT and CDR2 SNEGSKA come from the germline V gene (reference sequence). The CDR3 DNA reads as TGCAGTGCAACGGGACAGGGAGCAACTAATGGAAAACTGTTTTTT. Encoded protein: CSATGQGATNGKLFF.

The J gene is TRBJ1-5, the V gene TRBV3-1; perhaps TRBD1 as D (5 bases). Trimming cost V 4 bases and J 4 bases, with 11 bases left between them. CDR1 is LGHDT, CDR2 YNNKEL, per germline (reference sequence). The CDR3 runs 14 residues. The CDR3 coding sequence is TGTGCCAGCAGCCCAGGGATGGGAAATCAGCCCCAGCATTTT. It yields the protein CASSPGMGNQPQHF.

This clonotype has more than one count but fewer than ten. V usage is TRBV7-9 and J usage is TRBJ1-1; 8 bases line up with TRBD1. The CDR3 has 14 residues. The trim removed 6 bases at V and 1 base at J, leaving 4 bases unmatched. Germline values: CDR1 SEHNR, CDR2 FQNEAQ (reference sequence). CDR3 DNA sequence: TGTGCCAGCAGACCAGGGGGCACGAACACTGAAGCTTTCTTT. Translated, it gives CASRPGGTNTEAFF.

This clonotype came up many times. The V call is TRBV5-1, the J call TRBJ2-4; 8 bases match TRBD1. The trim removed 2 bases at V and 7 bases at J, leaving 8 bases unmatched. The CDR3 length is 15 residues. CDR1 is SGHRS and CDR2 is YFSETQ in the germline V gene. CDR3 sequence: CASSLNGQGRNIQYF. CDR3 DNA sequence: TGCGCCAGCAGCTTAAATGGACAGGGTAGGAACATTCAGTACTTC. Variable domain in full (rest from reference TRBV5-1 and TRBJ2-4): KAGVTQTPRYLIKTRGQQVTLSCSPISGHRSVSWYQQTPGQGLQFLFEYFSETQRNKGNFPGRFSGRQFSNSRSEMNVSTLELGDSALYLCASSLNGQGRNIQYFGAGTRLSVL.

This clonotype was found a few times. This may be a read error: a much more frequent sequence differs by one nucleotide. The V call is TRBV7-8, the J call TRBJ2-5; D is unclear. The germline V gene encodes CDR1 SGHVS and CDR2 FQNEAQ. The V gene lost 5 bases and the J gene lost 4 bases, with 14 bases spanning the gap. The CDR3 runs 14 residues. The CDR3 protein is CASSLLVRGETQYF. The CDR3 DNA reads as TGTGCCAGCAGCCTCCTGGTGAGAGGAGAGACCCAGTACTTC.

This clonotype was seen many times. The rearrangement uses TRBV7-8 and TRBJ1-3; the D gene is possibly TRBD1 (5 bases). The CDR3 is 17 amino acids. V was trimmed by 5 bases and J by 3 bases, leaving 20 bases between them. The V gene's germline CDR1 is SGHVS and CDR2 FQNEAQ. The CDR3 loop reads CASSPRHRDADGNTIYF. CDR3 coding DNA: TGTGCCAGCAGCCCGAGACACCGGGACGCCGATGGAAACACCATATATTTT.

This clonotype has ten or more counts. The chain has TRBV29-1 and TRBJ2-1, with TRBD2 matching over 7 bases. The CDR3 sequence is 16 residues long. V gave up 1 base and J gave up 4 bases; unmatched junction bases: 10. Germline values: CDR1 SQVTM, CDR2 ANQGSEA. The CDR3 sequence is CSVEVTVAGPYNEQFF. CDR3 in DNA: TGCAGCGTTGAAGTAACAGTAGCGGGCCCTTACAATGAGCAGTTCTTC.

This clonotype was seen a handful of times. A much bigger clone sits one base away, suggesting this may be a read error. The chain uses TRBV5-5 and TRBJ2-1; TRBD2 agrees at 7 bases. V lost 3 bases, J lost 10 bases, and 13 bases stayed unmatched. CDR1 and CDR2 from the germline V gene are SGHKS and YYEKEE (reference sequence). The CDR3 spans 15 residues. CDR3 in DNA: TGTGCCAGCAGCTCCGCCGGGACTACCTACTACGAGCAGTTCTTC. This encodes CASSSAGTTYYEQFF.

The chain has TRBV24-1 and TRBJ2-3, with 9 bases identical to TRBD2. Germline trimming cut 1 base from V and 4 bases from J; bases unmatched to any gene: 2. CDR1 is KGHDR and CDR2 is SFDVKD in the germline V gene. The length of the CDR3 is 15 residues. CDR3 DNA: TGTGCCACCAGTGATTTTCCTAGCGGGGCAGATACGCAGTATTTT. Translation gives CATSDFPSGADTQYF.

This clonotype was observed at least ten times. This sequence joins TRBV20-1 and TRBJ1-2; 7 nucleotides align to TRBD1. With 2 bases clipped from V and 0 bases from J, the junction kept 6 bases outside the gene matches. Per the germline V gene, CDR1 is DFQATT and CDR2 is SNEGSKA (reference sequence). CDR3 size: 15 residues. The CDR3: CSARTDRATNYGYTF. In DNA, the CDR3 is TGCAGTGCTAGAACCGACAGGGCCACTAACTATGGCTACACCTTC.

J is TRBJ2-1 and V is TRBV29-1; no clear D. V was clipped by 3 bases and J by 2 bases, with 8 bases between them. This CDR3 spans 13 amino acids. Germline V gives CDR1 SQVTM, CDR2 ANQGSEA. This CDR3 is CSVDSGTYNEQFF. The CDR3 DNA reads TGCAGCGTTGATTCGGGTACCTACAATGAGCAGTTCTTC.

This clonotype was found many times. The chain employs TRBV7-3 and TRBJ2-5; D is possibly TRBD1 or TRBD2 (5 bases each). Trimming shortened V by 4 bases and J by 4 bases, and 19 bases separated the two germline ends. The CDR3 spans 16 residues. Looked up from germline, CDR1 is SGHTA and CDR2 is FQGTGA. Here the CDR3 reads CASSSGLFSRGETQYF. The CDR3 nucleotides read TGTGCCAGCAGCTCAGGACTCTTCTCGAGGGGAGAGACCCAGTACTTC.

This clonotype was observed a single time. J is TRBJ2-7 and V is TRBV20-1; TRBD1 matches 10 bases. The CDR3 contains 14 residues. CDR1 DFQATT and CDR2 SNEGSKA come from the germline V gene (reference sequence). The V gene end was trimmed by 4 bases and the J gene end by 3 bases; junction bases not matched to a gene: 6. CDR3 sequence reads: CSAISGTGDYEQYF. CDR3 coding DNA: TGCAGTGCTATTTCCGGGACAGGGGACTACGAGCAGTACTTC.

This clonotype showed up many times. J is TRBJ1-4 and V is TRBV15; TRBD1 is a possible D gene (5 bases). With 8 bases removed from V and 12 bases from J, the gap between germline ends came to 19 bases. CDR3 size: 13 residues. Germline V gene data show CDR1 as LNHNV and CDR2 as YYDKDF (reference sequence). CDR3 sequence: CATSLSRVSELFF. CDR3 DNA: TGTGCCACCTCTCTCTCCAGGGTCTCGGAACTGTTTTTT.

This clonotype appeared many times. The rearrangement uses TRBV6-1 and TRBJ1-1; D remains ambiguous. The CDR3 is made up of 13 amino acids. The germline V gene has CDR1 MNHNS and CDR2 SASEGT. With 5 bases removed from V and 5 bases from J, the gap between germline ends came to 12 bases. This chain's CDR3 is CASSKRPWTEAFF. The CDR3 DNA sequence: TGTGCCAGCAGTAAGCGACCGTGGACTGAAGCTTTCTTT.

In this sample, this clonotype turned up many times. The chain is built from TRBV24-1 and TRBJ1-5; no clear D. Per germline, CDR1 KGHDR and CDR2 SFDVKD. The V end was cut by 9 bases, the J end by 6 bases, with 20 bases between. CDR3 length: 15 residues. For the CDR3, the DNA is TGTGCCACCTCAGAGGGATACTTAGCAAGTCAGCCCCAGCATTTT. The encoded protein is CATSEGYLASQPQHF.

In DNA form, the CDR3 reads TGCGCCAGCAGCCAAGATCCCAGGAGCCATCAGCCCCAGCATTTT. Translating it yields CASSQDPRSHQPQHF. The rearrangement joins TRBV4-1 to TRBJ1-5; no firm D call. V gave up 0 bases and J gave up 5 bases, with 11 bases separating them. This CDR3 spans 15 amino acids. CDR1 and CDR2 from the germline V gene are MGHRA and YSYEKL.

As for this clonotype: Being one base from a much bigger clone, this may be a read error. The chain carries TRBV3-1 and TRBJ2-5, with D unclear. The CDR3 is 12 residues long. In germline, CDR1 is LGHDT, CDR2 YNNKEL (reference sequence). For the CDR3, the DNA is TGTGACAGCAGCCAAGATCTCCTTGCCCAGTACTTC. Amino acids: CDSSQDLLAQYF.

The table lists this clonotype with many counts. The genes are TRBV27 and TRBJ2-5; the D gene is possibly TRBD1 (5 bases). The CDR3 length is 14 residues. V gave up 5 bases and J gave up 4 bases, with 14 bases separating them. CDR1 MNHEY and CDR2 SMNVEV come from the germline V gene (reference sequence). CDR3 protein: CASSPSTVGETQYF. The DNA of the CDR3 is TGTGCCAGCAGTCCGTCGACAGTTGGAGAGACCCAGTACTTC.

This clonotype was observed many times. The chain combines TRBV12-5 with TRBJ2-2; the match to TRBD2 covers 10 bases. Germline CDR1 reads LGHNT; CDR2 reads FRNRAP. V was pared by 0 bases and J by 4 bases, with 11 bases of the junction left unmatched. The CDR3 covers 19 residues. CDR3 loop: CASGLVLLAGISTTGELFF. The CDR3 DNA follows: TGTGCTAGTGGTTTGGTACTACTAGCGGGGATCTCCACCACCGGGGAGCTGTTTTTT.

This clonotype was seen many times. The CDR3 coding sequence is TGCGCCAGCAGCCTAGGGACAGGGGGTGCTCAGCCCCAGCATTTT. Translation: CASSLGTGGAQPQHF. The V gene is TRBV5-1, the J gene TRBJ1-5; 11 nucleotides agree with TRBD1. The length of the CDR3 is 15 residues. J gave up 6 bases and V 4 bases, and 6 bases lay outside the gene matches. CDR1 and CDR2 from the germline V gene are SGHRS and YFSETQ.

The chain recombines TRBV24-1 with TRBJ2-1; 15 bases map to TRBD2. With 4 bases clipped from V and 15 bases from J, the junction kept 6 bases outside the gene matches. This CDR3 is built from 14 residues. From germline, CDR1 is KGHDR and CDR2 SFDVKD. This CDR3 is CATSDPGTSGGSFF. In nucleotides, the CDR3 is TGTGCCACCAGTGACCCTGGGACTAGCGGGGGGTCGTTCTTC.

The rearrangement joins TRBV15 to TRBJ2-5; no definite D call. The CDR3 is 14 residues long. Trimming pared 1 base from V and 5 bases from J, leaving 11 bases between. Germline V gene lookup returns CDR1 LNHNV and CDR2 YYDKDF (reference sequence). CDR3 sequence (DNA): TGTGCCACCAGCAGAGGTGGGATTGGGGAGACCCAGTACTTC. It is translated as CATSRGGIGETQYF.